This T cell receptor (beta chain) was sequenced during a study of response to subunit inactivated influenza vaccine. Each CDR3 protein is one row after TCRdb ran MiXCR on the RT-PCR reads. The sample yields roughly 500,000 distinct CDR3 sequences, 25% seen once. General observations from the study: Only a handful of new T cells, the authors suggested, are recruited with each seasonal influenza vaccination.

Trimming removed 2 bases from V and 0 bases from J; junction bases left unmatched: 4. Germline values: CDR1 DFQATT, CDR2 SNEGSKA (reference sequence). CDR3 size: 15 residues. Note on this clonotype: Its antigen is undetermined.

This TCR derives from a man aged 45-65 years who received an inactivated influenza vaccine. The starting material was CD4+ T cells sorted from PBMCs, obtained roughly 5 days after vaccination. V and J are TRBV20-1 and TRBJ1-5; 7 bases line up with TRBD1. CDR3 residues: CSARPDRASNQPQHF. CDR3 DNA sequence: TGCAGTGCTAGACCCGACAGGGCTAGCAATCAGCCCCAGCATTTT.